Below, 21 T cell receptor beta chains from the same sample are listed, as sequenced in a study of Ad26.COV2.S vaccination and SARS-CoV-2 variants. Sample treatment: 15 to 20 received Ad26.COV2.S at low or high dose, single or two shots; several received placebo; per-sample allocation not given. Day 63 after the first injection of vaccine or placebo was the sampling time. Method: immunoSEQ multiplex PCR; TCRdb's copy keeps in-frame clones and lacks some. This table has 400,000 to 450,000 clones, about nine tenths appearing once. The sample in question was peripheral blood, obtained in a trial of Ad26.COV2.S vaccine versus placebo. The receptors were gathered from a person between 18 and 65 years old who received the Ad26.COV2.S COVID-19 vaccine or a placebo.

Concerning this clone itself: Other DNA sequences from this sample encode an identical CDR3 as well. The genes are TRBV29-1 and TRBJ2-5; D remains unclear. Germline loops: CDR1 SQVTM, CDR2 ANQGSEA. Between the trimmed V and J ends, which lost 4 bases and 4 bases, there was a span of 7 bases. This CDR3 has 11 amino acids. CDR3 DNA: TGCAGCGTTGTATGGGGAGAGACCCAGTACTTC. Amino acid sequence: CSVVWGETQYF.

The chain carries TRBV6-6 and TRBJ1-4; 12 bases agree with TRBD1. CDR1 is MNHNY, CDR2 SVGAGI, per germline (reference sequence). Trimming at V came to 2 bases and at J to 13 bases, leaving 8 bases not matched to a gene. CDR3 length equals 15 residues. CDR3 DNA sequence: TGTGCCAGCAGTTACCCGGGACAGGGGGCAGTGGGACTGTTTTTT. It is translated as CASSYPGQGAVGLFF.

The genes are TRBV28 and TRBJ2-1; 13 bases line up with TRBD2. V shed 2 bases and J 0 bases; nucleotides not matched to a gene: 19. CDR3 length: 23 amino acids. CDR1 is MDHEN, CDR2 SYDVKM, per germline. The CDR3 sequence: CASSLNRGVQGLAGESSYNEQFF. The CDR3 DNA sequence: TGTGCCAGCAGTTTAAACAGGGGAGTTCAAGGACTAGCGGGAGAAAGCTCCTACAATGAGCAGTTCTTC.

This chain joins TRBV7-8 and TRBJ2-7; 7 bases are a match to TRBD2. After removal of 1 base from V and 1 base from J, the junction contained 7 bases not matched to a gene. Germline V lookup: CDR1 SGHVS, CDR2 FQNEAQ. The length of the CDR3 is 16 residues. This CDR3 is CASSLGLSGWSYEQYF. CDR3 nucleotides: TGTGCCAGCAGCTTAGGGCTTAGCGGGTGGTCCTACGAGCAGTACTTC. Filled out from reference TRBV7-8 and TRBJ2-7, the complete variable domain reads GAGVSQSPRYKVAKRGQDVALRCDPISGHVSLFWYQQALGQGPEFLTYFQNEAQLDKSGLPSDRFFAERPEGSVSTLKIQRTQQEDSAVYLCASSLGLSGWSYEQYFGPGTRLTVT.

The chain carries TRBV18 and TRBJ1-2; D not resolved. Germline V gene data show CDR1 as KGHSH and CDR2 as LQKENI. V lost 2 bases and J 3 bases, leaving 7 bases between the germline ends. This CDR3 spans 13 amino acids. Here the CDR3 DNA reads TGTGCCAGCTCACCAAAGTATGACTATGGCTACACCTTC. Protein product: CASSPKYDYGYTF.

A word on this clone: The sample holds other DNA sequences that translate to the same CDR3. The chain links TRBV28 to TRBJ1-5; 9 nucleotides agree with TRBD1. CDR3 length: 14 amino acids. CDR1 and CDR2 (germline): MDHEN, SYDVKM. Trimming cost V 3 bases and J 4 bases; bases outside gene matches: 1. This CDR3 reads CASSFGTGNQPQHF. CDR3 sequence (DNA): TGTGCCAGCAGTTTCGGGACAGGGAATCAGCCCCAGCATTTT.

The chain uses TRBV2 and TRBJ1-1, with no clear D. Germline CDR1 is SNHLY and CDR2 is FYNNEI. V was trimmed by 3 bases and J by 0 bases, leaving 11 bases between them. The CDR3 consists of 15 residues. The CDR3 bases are TGTGCCAGCAGTGAGGTTATTATATTGAACACTGAAGCTTTCTTT. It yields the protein CASSEVIILNTEAFF.

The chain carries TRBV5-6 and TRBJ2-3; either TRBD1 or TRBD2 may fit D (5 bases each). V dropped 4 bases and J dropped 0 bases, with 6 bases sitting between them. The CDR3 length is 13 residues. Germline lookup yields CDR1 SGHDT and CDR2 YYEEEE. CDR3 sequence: CASSEGSTDTQYF. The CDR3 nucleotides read TGTGCCAGCAGCGAGGGGAGCACAGATACGCAGTATTTT. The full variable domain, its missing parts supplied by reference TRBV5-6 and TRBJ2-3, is DAGVTQSPTHLIKTRGQQVTLRCSPKSGHDTVSWYQQALGQGPQFIFQYYEEEERQRGNFPDRFSGHQFPNYSSELNVNALLLGDSALYLCASSEGSTDTQYFGPGTRLTVL.

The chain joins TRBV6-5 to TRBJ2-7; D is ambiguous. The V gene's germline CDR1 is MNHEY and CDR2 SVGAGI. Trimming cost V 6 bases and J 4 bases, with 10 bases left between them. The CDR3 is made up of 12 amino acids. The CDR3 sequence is CASRNQAYEQYF. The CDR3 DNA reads TGTGCCAGCAGAAACCAGGCTTACGAGCAGTACTTC.

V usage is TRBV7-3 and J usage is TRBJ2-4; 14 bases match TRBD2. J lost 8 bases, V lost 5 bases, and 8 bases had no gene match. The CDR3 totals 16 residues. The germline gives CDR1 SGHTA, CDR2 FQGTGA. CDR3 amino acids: CASSPGTSGSTHIQYF. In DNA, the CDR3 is TGTGCCAGCAGCCCCGGGACTAGCGGGAGTACGCACATTCAGTACTTC.

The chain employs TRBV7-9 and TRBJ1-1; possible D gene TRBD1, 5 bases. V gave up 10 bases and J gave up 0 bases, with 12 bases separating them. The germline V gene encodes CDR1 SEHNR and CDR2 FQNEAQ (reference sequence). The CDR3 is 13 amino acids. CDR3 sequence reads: CANTGLMNTEAFF. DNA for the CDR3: TGTGCCAACACGGGACTGATGAACACTGAAGCTTTCTTT.

CDR3 DNA: TGTGCCAGCAGCTTCGACAGGTTGAACACTGAAGCTTTCTTT. This encodes CASSFDRLNTEAFF. J is TRBJ1-1 and V is TRBV12-1; TRBD1 is taken as the D call from the table, unchecked against the DNA. TRBV12-1 is deemed a pseudogene. This CDR3 has 14 residues.

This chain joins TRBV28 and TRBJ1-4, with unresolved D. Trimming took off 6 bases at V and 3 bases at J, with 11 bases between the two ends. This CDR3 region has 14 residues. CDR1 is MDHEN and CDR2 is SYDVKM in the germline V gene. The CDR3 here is CASRPGFSNEKLFF. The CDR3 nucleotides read TGTGCCAGCAGGCCCGGGTTCTCTAATGAAAAACTGTTTTTT.

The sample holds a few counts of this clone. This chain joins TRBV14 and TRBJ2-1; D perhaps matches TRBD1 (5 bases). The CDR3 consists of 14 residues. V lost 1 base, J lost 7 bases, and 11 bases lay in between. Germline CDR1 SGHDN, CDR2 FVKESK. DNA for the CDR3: TGTGCCAGCAGCCAAGCTGGGGCCGGGAATGAGCAGTTCTTC. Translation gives CASSQAGAGNEQFF.

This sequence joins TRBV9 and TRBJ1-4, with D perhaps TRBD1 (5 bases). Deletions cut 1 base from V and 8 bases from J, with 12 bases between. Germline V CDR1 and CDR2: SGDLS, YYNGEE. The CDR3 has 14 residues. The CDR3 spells CASSVFGAGEKLFF. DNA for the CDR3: TGTGCCAGCAGCGTATTCGGGGCTGGGGAAAAACTGTTTTTT.

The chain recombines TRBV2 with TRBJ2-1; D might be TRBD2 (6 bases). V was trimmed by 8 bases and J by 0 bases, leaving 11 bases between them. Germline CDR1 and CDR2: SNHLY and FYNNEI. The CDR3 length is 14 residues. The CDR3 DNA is TGTGCCAGCCGTCAGCGGGCCTCCTACAATGAGCAGTTCTTC. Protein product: CASRQRASYNEQFF.

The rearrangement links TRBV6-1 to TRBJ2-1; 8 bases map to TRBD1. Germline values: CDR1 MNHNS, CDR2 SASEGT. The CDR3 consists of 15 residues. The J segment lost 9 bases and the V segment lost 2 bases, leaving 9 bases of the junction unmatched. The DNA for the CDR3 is TGTGCCAGCAGTGAAAGGACAGGGTGGGCGGCTGAGCAGTTCTTC. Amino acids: CASSERTGWAAEQFF.

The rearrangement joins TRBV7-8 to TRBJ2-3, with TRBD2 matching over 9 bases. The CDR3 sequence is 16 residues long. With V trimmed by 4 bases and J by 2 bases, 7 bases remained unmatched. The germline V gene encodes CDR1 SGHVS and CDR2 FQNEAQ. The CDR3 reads CASSSRLADHTDTQYF. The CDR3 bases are TGTGCCAGCAGCTCCCGACTAGCGGATCACACAGATACGCAGTATTTT.

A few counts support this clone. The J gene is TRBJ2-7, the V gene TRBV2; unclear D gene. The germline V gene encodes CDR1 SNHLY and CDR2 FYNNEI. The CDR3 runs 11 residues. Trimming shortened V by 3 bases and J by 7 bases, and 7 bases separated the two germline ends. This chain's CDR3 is CASSEPGEQYF. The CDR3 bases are TGTGCCAGCAGTGAGCCCGGGGAGCAGTACTTC.

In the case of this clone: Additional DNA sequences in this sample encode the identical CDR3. The DNA for the CDR3 is TGTGCCAGCAGCTTAGTGGCAGGGGCCAATGAGCAGTTCTTC. This encodes CASSLVAGANEQFF. This rearrangement joins TRBV7-9 to TRBJ2-1, with D perhaps TRBD1 (6 bases). The length of the CDR3 is 14 residues. The V gene's germline CDR1 is SEHNR and CDR2 FQNEAQ (reference sequence). The V gene lost 1 base and the J gene lost 6 bases, with 10 bases spanning the gap.

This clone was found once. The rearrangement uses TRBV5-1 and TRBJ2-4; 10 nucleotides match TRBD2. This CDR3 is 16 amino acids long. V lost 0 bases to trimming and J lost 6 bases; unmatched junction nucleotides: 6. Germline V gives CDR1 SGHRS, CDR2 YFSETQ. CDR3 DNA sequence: TGCGCCAGCAGCTTGGGGGTAGCGGGAGGCGGAAACATTCAGTACTTC. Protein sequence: CASSLGVAGGGNIQYF.